Presented here are 20 T cell receptor beta chains from one specimen sequenced in a study of metastatic and nonmetastatic thyroid tumors. Via MiXCR, TCRdb re-called the PCR reads. The sample lists 35,000 to 45,000 clones, under 25% occurring once. Every patient was untreated before thyroid surgery. Material: blood. These receptors originate from a female donor with papillary thyroid cancer or a benign thyroid nodule (not recorded which). Some clones in this sample may be carry-over from other donors' samples.

Notes on this clone: One end of the junction fails to match germline, which may point to a read error. The chain joins TRBV5-1 to TRBJ1-1, with D possibly being TRBD1 (5 bases). There are 14 residues in the CDR3. CDR1 is SGHRS, CDR2 YFSETQ, per germline. The CDR3 reads CAGSQGGLNTQAFF. As DNA, the CDR3 is TGCGCCGGCAGCCAGGGAGGGCTGAACACTCAAGCTTTCTTT. Supplemented by reference TRBV5-1 and TRBJ1-1, the full variable domain reads KAGVTQTPRYLIKTRGQQVTLSCSPISGHRSVSWYQQTPGQGLQFLFEYFSETQRNKGNFPGRFSGRQFSNSRSEMNVSTLELGDSALYLCAGSQGGLNTQAFFGQGTRLTVV.

This clone was seen a few times. Here the CDR3 omits its conserved ending phenylalanine or tryptophan, so a read error is the likely source. The rearrangement joins TRBV14 to TRBJ1-2; D is ambiguous. Trimming left V 6 bases short and J 5 bases short, with 13 bases between. This CDR3 has 13 amino acids. Looked up from germline, CDR1 is SGHDN and CDR2 is FVKESK. The CDR3 coding sequence is TGTGCCAGCAGTTTTTACCGAGATTATGGCTACACCCTC. Translated, it gives CASSFYRDYGYTL.

This rearrangement joins TRBV30 to TRBJ2-1; a weak D match, TRBD1 (6 bases). The CDR3 is 14 residues long. CDR1 is GTSNPN and CDR2 is SVGIG in the germline V gene (reference sequence). The CDR3 here is CGGLRDKTRNEQFF. Written as DNA, the CDR3 is TGTGGGGGCTTACGGGACAAAACACGGAATGAGCAGTTCTTC.

This clone was seen a single time. The V call is TRBV20-1, the J call TRBJ2-5; TRBD2 is a possible D gene (6 bases). Trimming cost V 3 bases and J 5 bases, with 13 bases left between them. CDR3 size: 13 residues. Germline CDR1 DFQATT, CDR2 SNEGSKA (reference sequence). In DNA, the CDR3 is TGCAGTGCTAGGCTTAGCGGCCGTGAGACCCAGTACTTC. Amino acid sequence: CSARLSGRETQYF.

The J gene is TRBJ1-1, the V gene TRBV28; TRBD1 might be the D (5 bases). Germline V CDR1 and CDR2: MDHEN, SYDVKM. V was shortened by 5 bases and J by 5 bases, with 18 bases between the two germline ends. This CDR3 region has 15 residues. The CDR3 reads CASSEGMDIGTEAFF. For the CDR3, the DNA is TGTGCCAGCAGTGAGGGAATGGACATAGGGACTGAAGCTTTCTTT.

This clone ranks as medium-sized (0.01 to 0.1%). This rearrangement joins TRBV6-1 to TRBJ2-7; 12 nucleotides line up with TRBD2. The CDR3 extends over 15 amino acids. Germline lookup yields CDR1 MNHNS and CDR2 SASEGT. V trimming: 6 bases; J trimming: 2 bases; junction bases outside the gene matches: 5. The CDR3 protein is CASSLTSGSPYEQYF. CDR3 DNA: TGTGCCAGCAGCTTGACTAGCGGGAGCCCCTACGAGCAGTACTTC.

In this sample, this clone turned up a few times. V gene TRBV11-2 combines with J gene TRBJ2-1; a possible D gene is TRBD2 (5 bases). The CDR3 spans 13 residues. V lost 4 bases and J lost 14, with 18 bases in between. The germline gives CDR1 SGHAT, CDR2 FQNNGV. The CDR3 DNA is TGTGCCAGCAGCTCATCGACTACCGGGTGGAAGTTCTTC. Protein sequence: CASSSSTTGWKFF.

The chain recombines TRBV11-2 with TRBJ2-1, with 11 nucleotides matching TRBD2. Germline V CDR1 and CDR2: SGHAT, FQNNGV. V lost 5 bases to trimming and J lost 9 bases; unmatched junction nucleotides: 9. The CDR3 spans 15 residues. CDR3 DNA: TGTGCCAGCAGCCCATTAGCGGGAGGGCAAGGTGAGCAGTTCTTC. This gives the protein CASSPLAGGQGEQFF.

This clone was recorded many times. V usage is TRBV27 and J usage is TRBJ2-3; TRBD2 might be the D (5 bases). Trimming cost V 2 bases and J 3 bases, with 15 bases left between them. This CDR3 spans 16 amino acids. Per the germline V gene, CDR1 is MNHEY and CDR2 is SMNVEV (reference sequence). DNA for the CDR3: TGTGCCAGCAGTTTAGGGTGGCGGAGGACGACAGATACGCAGTATTTT. This encodes CASSLGWRRTTDTQYF.

CDR3 loop: CASSPGLAPYEQYF. The CDR3 DNA reads as TGTGCCAGCAGCCCGGGGCTAGCGCCCTACGAGCAGTACTTC. V is TRBV7-2 and J is TRBJ2-7, with D tentatively TRBD2 (6 bases). The CDR3 consists of 14 residues. Germline CDR1 reads SGHTA; CDR2 reads FQGNSA. The V gene lost 5 bases and the J gene lost 2 bases, with 13 bases spanning the gap.

In this sample, this clone turned up many times. The chain employs TRBV5-4 and TRBJ1-1; D gene uncertain. CDR1 SGHNT and CDR2 YYREEE come from the germline V gene (reference sequence). Trimming took off 2 bases at V and 2 bases at J, with 7 bases between the two ends. The CDR3 has 13 amino acids. CDR3 amino acids: CASSFSVNTEAFF. In DNA form, the CDR3 reads TGTGCCAGCAGCTTTAGTGTCAACACTGAAGCTTTCTTT.

CDR3 loop: CASSVGSGTVGDGYTF. The CDR3 DNA reads as TGTGCCAGCAGCGTAGGGTCCGGGACGGTTGGGGATGGCTACACCTTC. The rearrangement links TRBV6-6 to TRBJ1-2, with D possibly being TRBD1 (5 bases). Germline V gene sequence: CDR1 MNHNY, CDR2 SVGAGI (reference sequence). This CDR3 region has 16 residues. Trimming cost V 6 bases and J 6 bases, with 23 bases left between them.

This clone appeared a few times. The gene calls are TRBV9 and TRBJ2-1; TRBD2 matches at 10 bases. Germline-derived CDR1 and CDR2 are SGDLS and YYNGEE. The CDR3 runs to 16 residues. The ends lost 4 bases at V and 12 bases at J; junction bases unmatched: 16. DNA of the CDR3: TGTGCCAGCAGCTTCCGGACTAGCGGTCTTTCGAGAGGGCAGTTCTTC. It is translated as CASSFRTSGLSRGQFF.

This clone was counted at least ten times. The chain couples TRBV28 to TRBJ2-2, with 8 positions matching TRBD1. The CDR3 is made up of 17 amino acids. V was pared by 4 bases and J by 6 bases, with 13 bases of the junction left unmatched. Germline V gene sequence: CDR1 MDHEN, CDR2 SYDVKM. CDR3 nucleotide sequence: TGTGCCAGCAGTTCCGTCCAGGGGGCTTTAACCCCCGGGGAGCTGTTTTTT. Translated: CASSSVQGALTPGELFF.

This clone occurred many times. In the same sample, other DNA sequences code for this CDR3. This chain uses TRBV5-1 with TRBJ1-2, with D possibly matching TRBD1 (6 bases). V was cut by 4 bases and J by 4 bases, with 17 bases left in between. This CDR3 is built from 15 residues. Germline V gene lookup returns CDR1 SGHRS and CDR2 YFSETQ. The CDR3 region is CASSAVGGSGYGYTF. For the CDR3, the DNA is TGCGCCAGCAGCGCGGTGGGGGGCTCGGGCTATGGCTACACCTTC.

This clone was detected ten times or more. The chain carries TRBV20-1 and TRBJ2-7; 9 nucleotides match TRBD2. Germline V CDR1 and CDR2: DFQATT, SNEGSKA (reference sequence). CDR3 size: 14 residues. V gave up 3 bases and J gave up 2 bases; unmatched junction bases: 5. The CDR3 sequence: CSASPGLAPYEQYF. CDR3 DNA sequence: TGCAGTGCTAGTCCAGGACTAGCGCCCTACGAGCAGTACTTC.

A few counts support this clone. The rearrangement links TRBV6-2 or TRBV6-3 to TRBJ1-6; 12 nucleotides align to TRBD1. From germline, CDR1 is MNHEY and CDR2 SVGEGT. J lost 9 bases, V lost 7 bases, and 4 bases had no gene match. The CDR3 length is 14 residues. The CDR3 loop is CASKRDRGRSPLHF. The CDR3 nucleotides are TGTGCCAGCAAACGGGACAGGGGGCGTTCACCCCTCCACTTT.

This clone appeared many times. The V and J genes are TRBV30 and TRBJ1-6; weak D call: TRBD1 (6 bases). Per germline, CDR1 GTSNPN and CDR2 SVGIG (reference sequence). Trimming left V 5 bases short and J 6 bases short, with 17 bases between. This CDR3 has 15 residues. The CDR3 here is CAWGPSGGGNSPLHF. The CDR3 DNA sequence: TGTGCCTGGGGCCCTTCGGGGGGCGGTAATTCACCCCTCCACTTT.

The sample holds many counts of this clone. This could be a read error, since a much larger clone is one nucleotide away. The conserved closing phenylalanine or tryptophan is absent in this CDR3, likely reflecting a read error. The V call is TRBV9, the J call TRBJ1-1; D gene unclear. CDR3 length equals 14 residues. With 0 bases removed from V and 2 bases from J, the gap between germline ends came to 8 bases. The V gene's germline CDR1 is SGDLS and CDR2 YYNGEE. The chain's CDR3 is CASSVDTANTEAFL. The CDR3 DNA reads as TGTGCCAGCAGCGTAGATACGGCCAACACTGAAGCTTTCCTT.

This clone showed up many times. Other DNA sequences in this specimen translate into the identical CDR3. The J gene is TRBJ2-3, the V gene TRBV24-1, with TRBD2 identical over 9 bases. V was pared by 6 bases and J by 3 bases, with 9 bases of the junction left unmatched. The germline gives CDR1 KGHDR, CDR2 SFDVKD. The length of the CDR3 is 16 residues. CDR3 in amino acids: CATSHRLAGWTDTQYF. CDR3 nucleotides: TGTGCCACCAGTCATCGCCTAGCGGGGTGGACAGATACGCAGTATTTT.